This TCR beta chain was sequenced in a study of breast tumors, draining lymph nodes, adjacent tissues. TCRdb processed the multiplex PCR reads anew with MiXCR; each CDR3 protein has one entry. The sample has tens of thousands of distinct CDR3 sequences; 60% to 75% are singletons. A note on this clonotype: The limits of the CDR3 on the DNA are not certain, so only TCRdb's listed CDR3 is given.

The germline V gene has CDR1 SEHNR and CDR2 FQNEAQ (reference sequence). The CDR3 length is 14 residues, termini included. The chain uses TRBV7-9 and TRBJ2-1; TRBD1 is taken as the D call from the table, unchecked against the DNA. The sequenced material came from tumor-adjacent breast tissue. The receptor comes from a female donor with breast cancer. Some clones in this sample may be carry-over from other donors' samples. CDR3 residues: CASSWGQGSLRGFF.